These 14 T cell receptor beta chains originate from one sample sequenced in a study of T cells in Graves' hyperthyroidism and ophthalmopathy. Amplification of TCR beta CDR3 regions was performed using RNA transcripts as template. The HTBI set primed first-round TCR CDR3 RT-PCR. TCRdb independently ran MiXCR on the multiplex PCR reads; one entry per CDR3 protein. The sample shows hundreds of thousands of distinct CDR3 sequences, approximately 15% of them seen only once. Sequencing input: blood. The receptors were sampled from a woman under 40 with Graves' hyperthyroidism that later progressed to Graves' ophthalmopathy.

This clonotype was picked up many times. The V call is TRBV24-1, the J call TRBJ2-5, with D hard to call. CDR3 length: 13 amino acids. The germline gives CDR1 KGHDR, CDR2 SFDVKD. Trimming cost V 5 bases and J 0 bases, with 6 bases left between them. In DNA, the CDR3 is TGTGCCACCAGTGGCGTAAACCAAGAGACCCAGTACTTC. It yields the protein CATSGVNQETQYF.

This chain connects TRBV4-1 to TRBJ2-3, with a tentative D call TRBD2 (6 bases). Per germline, CDR1 MGHRA and CDR2 YSYEKL. This CDR3 is 15 amino acids long. The V end lost 1 base, the J end lost 5 bases, and 13 bases lay between the germline ends. CDR3 DNA: TGCGCCAGCAGCCAAGCGGGGGATAAGGGAGATACGCAGTATTTT. Its protein product is CASSQAGDKGDTQYF.

This clonotype was found a few times. The chain employs TRBV20-1 and TRBJ2-6, with D possibly being TRBD2 (6 bases). CDR3 length: 15 residues. The V gene lost 3 bases and the J gene lost 1 base, with 10 bases spanning the gap. Germline CDR1 and CDR2: DFQATT and SNEGSKA (reference sequence). The CDR3 DNA reads TGCAGTGCTAGGTCTGGAGGGTCTGGGGCCAACGTCCTGACTTTC. It specifies CSARSGGSGANVLTF.

This clonotype has ten or more counts. This chain uses TRBV12-3 or TRBV12-4 with TRBJ2-6; no firm D call. This CDR3 comprises 15 residues. Trimming cost V 3 bases and J 2 bases, with 8 bases left between them. The CDR3 sequence is CASSFREPGANVLTF. The CDR3 nucleotides are TGTGCCAGCAGTTTCAGAGAGCCTGGGGCCAACGTCCTGACTTTC.

The chain carries TRBV13 and TRBJ2-3, with D perhaps matching TRBD2 (6 bases). The CDR3 is 15 residues long. From germline, CDR1 is PRHDT and CDR2 FYEKMQ (reference sequence). The V gene lost 6 bases and the J gene lost 2 bases, with 15 bases spanning the gap. The CDR3, as DNA: TGTGCCAGCAGTGAAGGCGGGGCCCTCACAGATACGCAGTATTTT. Its translation: CASSEGGALTDTQYF.

This chain links TRBV30 with TRBJ1-2; possibly TRBD1 for D (6 bases). The germline V gene encodes CDR1 GTSNPN and CDR2 SVGIG (reference sequence). CDR3 size: 15 residues. Trimming cost V 3 bases and J 2 bases, with 16 bases left between them. The CDR3 protein is CAWRVGGSLNYGYTF. As DNA, the CDR3 is TGTGCCTGGAGGGTAGGGGGTAGTCTCAACTATGGCTACACCTTC.

There are a few counts of this clonotype. This chain links TRBV30 with TRBJ2-1, with TRBD2 identical over 12 bases. The CDR3 runs 14 residues. Unmatched junction bases numbered 7, after V lost 5 bases and J lost 8 bases. The V gene's germline CDR1 is GTSNPN and CDR2 SVGIG (reference sequence). The CDR3 region is CAWASSGRADEQFF. The CDR3, as DNA: TGTGCCTGGGCTTCTAGCGGGAGGGCCGATGAGCAGTTCTTC.

This clonotype has just a few counts. The V and J genes are TRBV6-2 or TRBV6-3 and TRBJ1-5; possible D gene TRBD1, 6 bases. This CDR3 is built from 15 residues. Trimming shortened V by 6 bases and J by 0 bases, and 12 bases separated the two germline ends. CDR1 is MNHEY, CDR2 SVGEGT, per germline. The CDR3 nucleotides read TGTGCCAGCAGACCCGACAGGAATAGCAATCAGCCCCAGCATTTT. Residues: CASRPDRNSNQPQHF.

This clonotype turned up a few times. The chain recombines TRBV5-6 with TRBJ2-1; D gene unclear. The CDR3 sequence is 14 residues long. The V gene lost 1 base and the J gene lost 5 bases, with 10 bases spanning the gap. Germline values: CDR1 SGHDT, CDR2 YYEEEE. CDR3 nucleotide sequence: TGTGCCAGCAGCTTGATCCAGGCGAACAATGAGCAGTTCTTC. It translates to CASSLIQANNEQFF.

About this clonotype itself: Since a much larger clone is just one base distant, this may be a read error. The gene calls are TRBV5-1 and TRBJ2-3, with TRBD2 matching over 10 bases. Trimming at V came to 3 bases and at J to 0 bases, leaving 16 bases not matched to a gene. Germline assignment: CDR1 SGHRS and CDR2 YFSETQ. This CDR3 is 20 amino acids long. The CDR3 loop reads CASSSSGRAGLGVSTDTQYF. Here the CDR3 DNA reads TGCGCCAGCAGCTCGAGCGGGAGGGCCGGCTTGGGCGTCAGCACAGATACGCAGTATTTT.

This clonotype was counted only a few times. One end of the junction does not line up with germline, which may come from a read error. J is TRBJ2-2 and V is TRBV20-1, with D possibly being TRBD1 (6 bases). CDR1 is DFQATT, CDR2 SNEGSKA, per germline (reference sequence). This CDR3 has 14 amino acids. The CDR3 nucleotides read TGCAATGCTAGTAGACAGGCGAACACCGGGGAGCTGTTTTTT. Translating gives CNASRQANTGELFF.

The table lists this clonotype with a few counts. V is TRBV7-2 and J is TRBJ2-7; no clear D gene. This CDR3 comprises 14 residues. V was cut by 2 bases and J by 2 bases, with 10 bases left in between. Per the germline V gene, CDR1 is SGHTA and CDR2 is FQGNSA. For the CDR3, the DNA is TGTGCCAGCAGCTTATCCCCCGTAGCCTACGAGCAGTACTTC. It specifies CASSLSPVAYEQYF.

There are a few counts of this clonotype. The chain combines TRBV7-9 with TRBJ2-7; D may match TRBD1 or TRBD2 (7 bases each). The germline V gene has CDR1 SEHNR and CDR2 FQNEAQ (reference sequence). The V end was cut by 1 base, the J end by 7 bases, with 14 bases between. This CDR3 has 14 amino acids. The CDR3 sequence: CASSLGSQGGEQYF. DNA for the CDR3: TGTGCCAGCAGCTTAGGAAGCCAGGGGGGGGAGCAGTACTTC.

This clonotype was detected ten times or more. The V call is TRBV30, the J call TRBJ2-1; weak D call: TRBD2 (6 bases). CDR3 size: 13 residues. Trimming took 2 bases from V and 7 from J, leaving 12 bases between them. Germline loops: CDR1 GTSNPN, CDR2 SVGIG (reference sequence). CDR3 nucleotides: TGTGCCTGGAGTACAACGCTAGCGAATGAGCAGTTCTTC. Protein: CAWSTTLANEQFF.